The sequence of this T cell receptor beta chain was determined in a study of identical twins. Study conclusions and caveats: Part of the zero-insertion signal could reflect confounding by invariant MAIT and iNKT cells. Compared with models, monozygotic twins showed more out-of-frame TCR alpha sharing.

TCRdb reprocessed the 5' RACE reads with MiXCR, giving one entry per CDR3 protein. Here the sample spans 1.5 million or so distinct CDR3 sequences, 32% being singletons. Healthy Caucasians provided all donations. As concerns this clonotype: The antigen is not known.

The V end was cut by 6 bases, the J end by 0 bases, with 12 bases between. The CDR3 is made up of 14 amino acids. The chain couples TRBV12-3 or TRBV12-4 to TRBJ2-7, with D tentatively TRBD2 (5 bases). The receptor was isolated from a newborn girl in good health. Sequencing input: cord blood. The CDR3 protein is CASRIGLSSYEQYF. In DNA, the CDR3 is TGTGCCAGCAGGATCGGACTCAGCTCCTACGAGCAGTACTTC.